This TCR beta chain was sequenced for a study of T cells in Graves' hyperthyroidism and ophthalmopathy. Study-wide points: Among thyroid clonotypes expanded above 0.001, most also appeared in blood. Researchers report that a 13 V-J model separated ophthalmopathy from stable hyperthyroidism.

What was amplified from RNA transcripts were TCR beta CDR3 regions. RT-PCR in the first round (using the HTBI primer set) targeted the TCR CDR3. Using its own MiXCR run on the multiplex PCR reads, TCRdb lists one record per CDR3 protein. The repertoire includes around 600,000 distinct CDR3 sequences, 45% of them detected once, and under 8.5% sits in the top ten. A single count supports this clonotype. What it recognizes is unknown. Patients showing uncontrolled infection, other autoimmune disease, pregnancy or lactation were ineligible. Every diagnosis used clinical symptoms, serum thyroxine and TRAb, thyroid ultrasound and orbital computed tomography. Specimen: peripheral blood or thyroid tissue (not recorded which). The clonotype comes from an adult man with Graves' disease, either hyperthyroidism or ophthalmopathy (not recorded which).

The CDR3 spells CASSQDGHLSYEQYF. The CDR3 coding sequence is TGCGCCAGCAGCCAAGATGGGCACTTATCCTACGAGCAGTACTTC. The J gene is TRBJ2-7, the V gene TRBV10-2; D unclear. Germline CDR1 and CDR2: WSHSY and SAAADI. The CDR3 covers 15 residues. V lost 6 bases and J lost 1, with 16 bases in between.